These 11 T cell receptor beta chains were all obtained from the same sample, sequenced in a study of T cells in localized non-small cell lung cancer. The table came from immunoSEQ multiplex PCR; TCRdb's copy has only in-frame clones and leaves some out. This table holds over 30,000 clones, around 82% found once. Sequenced material: peripheral blood, taken before any cancer treatment. The receptors originated from a male donor older than 55 with stage II squamous cell lung carcinoma.

The J gene is TRBJ1-2, the V gene TRBV10-2, with a weak D call TRBD1 (6 bases). The germline V and J ends were trimmed by 6 bases and 4 bases, with 12 bases remaining between them. The CDR3 is 13 residues long. Germline values: CDR1 WSHSY, CDR2 SAAADI. The CDR3 protein is CASRPGQAYGYTF. In DNA form, the CDR3 reads TGCGCCAGCAGACCGGGACAAGCCTATGGCTACACCTTC.

In the case of this clone: The sample has other DNA sequences that encode this CDR3 too. This chain connects TRBV19 to TRBJ1-5; D gene ambiguous. CDR3 length equals 16 residues. V gave up 2 bases and J gave up 0 bases, with 11 bases separating them. CDR1 and CDR2 from the germline V gene are LNHDA and SQIVND (reference sequence). CDR3 coding DNA: TGTGCCAGTAGTATAATTAGAACAGCTAGCAATCAGCCCCAGCATTTT. Its protein is CASSIIRTASNQPQHF. Full variable domain (remainder filled in from reference TRBV19 and TRBJ1-5): DGGITQSPKYLFRKEGQNVTLSCEQNLNHDAMYWYRQDPGQGLRLIYYSQIVNDFQKGDIAEGYSVSREKKESFPLTVTSAQKNPTAFYLCASSIIRTASNQPQHFGDGTRLSIL.

The V call is TRBV29-1, the J call TRBJ2-3; 9 positions agree with TRBD1. Germline CDR1 is SQVTM and CDR2 is ANQGSEA. CDR3 size: 14 residues. V lost 5 bases to trimming and J lost 2 bases; unmatched junction nucleotides: 5. CDR3 coding DNA: TGCAGCGTTAGGACAGGGGTATACACAGATACGCAGTATTTT. Translated, it gives CSVRTGVYTDTQYF.

This chain links TRBV18 with TRBJ2-7; 9 bases agree with TRBD1. J was trimmed by 6 bases and V by 6 bases; bases with no gene match: 12. This CDR3 contains 15 residues. In germline, CDR1 is KGHSH, CDR2 LQKENI. Here the CDR3 DNA reads TGTGCCAGCTCCCATGCCTCGGGACAGGGTTCCGAGCAGTACTTC. Its translation: CASSHASGQGSEQYF.

V usage is TRBV6-5 and J usage is TRBJ2-3, with D perhaps TRBD1 or TRBD2 (5 bases each). The germline V and J ends were trimmed by 6 bases and 0 bases, with 13 bases remaining between them. This CDR3 has 15 amino acids. Germline CDR1 and CDR2: MNHEY and SVGAGI. CDR3 bases: TGTGCCAGCAGACTAGACAGCACTAGCACAGATACGCAGTATTTT. Amino acids: CASRLDSTSTDTQYF.

This chain uses TRBV6-1 with TRBJ2-1, with TRBD2 matching 10 bases. Trimming cost V 1 base and J 8 bases; bases outside gene matches: 8. Per the germline V gene, CDR1 is MNHNS and CDR2 is SASEGT. The CDR3 is 16 amino acids. The CDR3 is CASSEEEVAGGDEQFF. Here the CDR3 DNA reads TGTGCCAGCAGTGAAGAGGAGGTAGCGGGAGGAGATGAGCAGTTCTTC.

V gene TRBV2 combines with J gene TRBJ2-7; D tentatively reads TRBD1 or TRBD2 (5 bases each). The V end lost 4 bases, the J end lost 4 bases, and 8 bases lay between the germline ends. The CDR3 is made up of 12 amino acids. CDR1 and CDR2 from the germline V gene are SNHLY and FYNNEI. The CDR3 nucleotides are TGTGCCAGCAGTGTTGGGGGTTACGAGCAGTACTTC. Protein: CASSVGGYEQYF.

V gene TRBV6-6 combines with J gene TRBJ1-4, with D unclear. V lost 5 bases and J lost 8, with 15 bases in between. This CDR3 spans 14 amino acids. Germline-derived CDR1 and CDR2 are MNHNY and SVGAGI (reference sequence). CDR3 coding DNA: TGTGCCAGCAGTGAGGACGGTGGAGGAGAAAAACTGTTTTTT. It is translated as CASSEDGGGEKLFF.

Only a few counts were recorded for this clone. The chain couples TRBV28 to TRBJ2-1, with unresolved D. V was clipped by 1 base and J by 2 bases, with 6 bases between them. The CDR3 extends over 14 amino acids. Per the germline V gene, CDR1 is MDHEN and CDR2 is SYDVKM. CDR3 region: CASSLSGAYNEQFF. The CDR3, as DNA: TGTGCCAGCAGTTTATCTGGCGCCTACAATGAGCAGTTCTTC.

This clone appeared once. The CDR3 loop reads CASSLLAVADTQYF. The CDR3 nucleotides are TGTGCCAGCAGTTTACTAGCAGTAGCAGATACGCAGTATTTT. V gene TRBV28 combines with J gene TRBJ2-3, with D possibly matching TRBD2 (5 bases). Deletions cut 2 bases from V and 4 bases from J, with 10 bases between. Per the germline V gene, CDR1 is MDHEN and CDR2 is SYDVKM. The CDR3 has 14 amino acids.

The chain is built from TRBV30 and TRBJ2-3; D remains unclear. Germline V CDR1 and CDR2: GTSNPN, SVGIG (reference sequence). The CDR3 spans 12 residues. V lost 3 bases, J lost 6 bases, and 10 bases lay in between. The CDR3 DNA sequence: TGTGCCTGGAGCCCCCTGATGGATACGCAGTATTTT. Translation: CAWSPLMDTQYF.